The entry below describes one TCR beta chain. Its antigen is currently not known. No base quality values were provided; no much bigger clone lies one nucleotide off. TCRbeta CDR3 regions were amplified from genomic DNA by means of the immunoSEQ Assay, a bias-controlled multiplex PCR. The paper's processing steps were these. The number of nucleated cells in each sample was estimated from the amplification of reference gene primers within the assay. To quantify the absolute abundance of each unique TCRbeta CDR3 rearrangement, sequence reads were collapsed and filtered. For each sample, productive Simpson clonality was calculated by taking the square root of Simpson's diversity index across productive rearrangements. Here the immuneACCESS table is served through TCRdb, limited to in-frame sequences with V and J called. Missing clones are a known gap in these copies; in checked studies unresolved V genes cover under half, and the rest lacks a known reason. D and trimming were read from the DNA, whereas the V and J calls and clone size are those reported in that table. For this sample the table gives some 100,000 clones, of which just under 95% were detected only once. Jointly, the top ten make up under 7.5% of the sample.

The data were obtained in a study of blood T cell repertoires in COVID-19 (dated by TCRdb to the early 2020s). Broadly, across the study: The collaborator samples originated in the United States, Italy and Spain and spanned the acute and convalescent phases of COVID-19. HLA class I and class II types, where available, came from metadata supplied by the sample provider rather than from assay-based typing. A freely available public database, intended as a resource for researchers studying the immune response to SARS-CoV-2, is where the repertoires were released. The prospective study material was composed of cDNA or gDNA derived from T cells, B-cell-depleted T cells, or PBMCs. A de-identified subject ID, COVID-19 status, age in years and sex were almost always included in the sample metadata. Deeply sampled blood TCRbeta repertoires from subjects exposed to, actively infected with, or recovered from COVID-19 were included in the dataset. The samples were drawn from the first 160 participants of the ongoing ImmuneRACE study and from some 1,300 subjects provided by 6 global collaborators. The full study reports these points: The quantity of clinical and demographic metadata differed by source and by participant and was supplied without curation.

V was cut back by 3 bases and J by 0 bases, leaving a gap of 16 bases between them. The cysteine opens and the phenylalanine closes a CDR3 of 17 amino acids. Just the 51-base CDR3 DNA is kept, in frame starting at base 1. The germline V gene (reference sequence) sets CDR1 to LNHNV and CDR2 to YYDKDF. Each collaborating institution followed its own protocols to collect whole blood in K2EDTA tubes. For TCRbeta analysis, collaborators shipped samples as frozen whole blood, isolated PBMCs, or DNA extracted from either of those sample types. Sequencing was carried out using peripheral blood. The V and J genes are TRBV15 and TRBJ2-3, and possibly TRBD2, on 7 matching bases. The receptor's source is a man aged 65 to 79 with acute or convalescent COVID-19. The encoded CDR3 is CATSRHWGGPSTDTQYF. The bases read TGTGCCACCAGCAGGCATTGGGGGGGGCCGAGCACAGATACGCAGTATTTT.